Reported below is one TCR beta chain. Its antigen is still unknown. Base qualities were left out, and no much larger clone turns up one base away. From the cysteine up to the phenylalanine, the CDR3 has a length of 15 residues. The kept DNA is CDR3 alone, 45 bases in frame from the first base. The germline V gene (reference sequence) sets CDR1 to LNHDA and CDR2 to SQIVND. The junction carries 11 bases between V and J, which are trimmed by 7 bases and 1 base respectively. The source of the sample is a study of vaccination and CD4 T cells after COVID-19 (dated by TCRdb to between 2021 and 2022). General notes on the study: SARS-CoV-2 positivity had been established in the convalescent patients by nasal swab PCR, and mild disease was recorded in eight to ten of these patients and severe disease in one. Participants received two doses of either the Pfizer-BioNTech BNT162b2 vaccine (n=8) or the Moderna mRNA-1273 vaccine (n=2). Post-COVID blood samples were collected from convalescent patients a median of around 100 days after diagnosis, with a range of about 35 to 170 days. In the convalescent cohort there were six males and four females, among whom were two Hispanic individuals, seven Caucasians, two Asians and one multiracial person. As controls, cultures received a CEFX viral epitope pool (the positive control), an HIV-1 Nef peptide pool (the negative control), or no peptide at all. Post-vaccine blood samples were collected a median of about 72 days after the second vaccine dose, ranging from roughly 13 to 250 days. In some eleven COVID-19 convalescent patients and several infection-naive healthy vaccine recipients, researchers compared the spike-specific CD4+ TCR repertoire from before mRNA vaccination with the repertoire from after. Overlapping spike peptide pools from SARS-CoV-2 and from the common cold coronaviruses HCoV-NL63, HCoV-OC43 and HCoV-229E were used as culture stimuli. The paper as a whole reports these results and caveats: The median number of SARS-CoV-2-reactive clonotypes rose from 20 to 25 after infection to approximately 41 after vaccination, but the change was not significant. Of the vaccine-specific clones in convalescent patients, 304 of 307, or nearly all, reacted only to SARS-CoV-2 spike and did not cross-react with common cold coronaviruses. In convalescent patients, a median around 86% of post-vaccine SARS-CoV-2-reactive clones were detected only after vaccination, suggesting vaccine-specific priming. The study included relatively few convalescent patients and did not analyze early timepoints after natural infection.

The method was PCR. TCR sequencing of DNA from cultured CD4+ T cells used the Oncomine TCR Beta short-read assay at the Johns Hopkins FTIC core. The QIAamp micro DNA kit was used to extract genomic DNA from the cultured CD4+ T cells. The Oncomine TCR Beta libraries from cultured CD4+ T cells were pooled using unique dual indexes and then sequenced on an Illumina iSeq 100. The study's processing was this. Non-productive sequences were filtered out, and CDR3s that did not start with C, did not end with F or W, or were shorter than 7 amino acids were discarded. The MANAFEST web application identified antigen-specific clonotypes by comparing peptide-stimulated wells against reference wells and other culture wells. Positive clones required FDR below 0.05, an odds ratio above 5, and productive frequency above 0.1% in at least two of three replicate wells. A clonotype counted as cross-reactive if it showed significant expansion both in the SARS-CoV-2 spike wells and in at least one common cold coronavirus spike condition. CDR3 homology was assessed with Levenshtein distances (stringdist) and unrooted phylogenetic trees (ape) in R version 3.6.1. TCRdb handled the public reads itself, with Q25 trimming in fastp and clone calling in MiXCR, and kept productive beta chains. Rows are unified per CDR3 protein, each entry keeping the most common DNA and genes. The V and J calls here are based on TCRdb, not the publication. This sample holds about 6,200 distinct CDR3 sequences; 32% were observed only once. The top ten constitute about a tenth of the sample.

According to the study, the label for this sample's treatment or condition signals: roughly ten-day PBMC culture with coronavirus spike peptide pools or control peptides (ViraFEST assay). To expand antigen-specific T cells with peptide pools and then pick out the expanded clonotypes through TCR sequencing, the study relied on the ViraFEST assay. The convalescent patients' positive SARS-CoV-2 PCR tests were from March to December 2020, which was before the Alpha, Beta and Delta variants emerged in the United States. Each well held two million PBMCs cultured with around 9 ug/ml peptide pools in IMDM containing 5% human AB serum and approximately 10 IU/ml IL-2. Half of the culture medium was replaced with fresh IL-2-containing medium on days 3 and 7. Once the cells had been in culture for about 10 days, the EasySep CD4+ T cell isolation kit was used to isolate CD4+ T cells by negative selection. Ficoll-Paque Plus gradient centrifugation was used to isolate PBMCs from whole blood, and the isolated PBMCs were then either used fresh or cryopreserved at -140C. Each culture condition was generally run in triplicate wells.

This clonotype was obtained from a human donor who had recovered from COVID-19. The V and J genes are TRBV19 and TRBJ2-6; the D gene lacks a confident call. This material consisted of CD4+ T cells from blood, cultured in vitro, taken after SARS-CoV-2 vaccination. The CDR3 region has the sequence CASMGSISGANVLTF. The sequence in DNA is TGTGCCAGTATGGGCAGTATATCTGGGGCCAACGTCCTGACTTTC.